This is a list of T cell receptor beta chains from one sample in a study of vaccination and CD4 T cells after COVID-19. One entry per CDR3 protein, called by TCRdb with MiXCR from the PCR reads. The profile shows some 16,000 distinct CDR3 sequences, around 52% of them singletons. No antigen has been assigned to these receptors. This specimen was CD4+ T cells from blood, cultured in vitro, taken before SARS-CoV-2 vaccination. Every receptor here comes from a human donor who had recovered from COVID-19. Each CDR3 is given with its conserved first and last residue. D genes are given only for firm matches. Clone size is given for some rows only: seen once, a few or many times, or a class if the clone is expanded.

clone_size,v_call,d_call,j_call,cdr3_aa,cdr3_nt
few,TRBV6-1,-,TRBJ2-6,CASREQYSGANVLTF,TGTGCCAGCAGGGAACAATACTCTGGGGCCAACGTCCTGACTTTC
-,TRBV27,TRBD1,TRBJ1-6,CASSSTGTGYSPLHF,TGTGCCAGCAGTTCAACCGGGACAGGGTATTCACCCCTCCACTTT
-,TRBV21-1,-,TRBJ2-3,CASSSRLDTQYF,TGTGCCAGCAGCAGTCGCCTAGATACGCAGTATTTT
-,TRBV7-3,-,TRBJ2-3,CASSLGGANTDTQYF,TGTGCCAGCAGCTTAGGGGGGGCTAACACAGATACGCAGTATTTT
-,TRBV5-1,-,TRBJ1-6,CASKEGRRDNSPLHF,TGCGCCAGCAAAGAAGGACGGAGAGATAATTCACCCCTCCACTTT
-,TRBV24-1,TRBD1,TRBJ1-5,CATSAGGQNQPQHF,TGTGCCACCAGTGCAGGGGGACAGAATCAGCCCCAGCATTTT
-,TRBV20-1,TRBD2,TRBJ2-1,CSAERLAGGYNEQFF,TGCAGTGCTGAACGACTAGCGGGGGGCTACAATGAGCAGTTCTTC
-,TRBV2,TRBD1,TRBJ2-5,CASSARTGTRETQYF,TGTGCCAGCAGTGCTAGGACAGGGACAAGAGAGACCCAGTACTTC
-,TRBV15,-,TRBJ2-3,CATSRRTDTQYF,TGTGCCACCAGCAGACGCACAGATACGCAGTATTTT
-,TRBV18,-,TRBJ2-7,CASSLDSGGSYEQYF,TGTGCCAGCTCACTGGATAGCGGTGGCTCCTACGAGCAGTACTTC
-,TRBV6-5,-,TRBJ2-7,CASSYPGSNEQYF,TGTGCCAGCAGTTACCCAGGGTCTAACGAGCAGTACTTC
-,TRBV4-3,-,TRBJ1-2,CASSQDLANNYGYTF,TGCGCCAGCAGCCAAGATCTGGCCAATAACTATGGCTACACCTTC
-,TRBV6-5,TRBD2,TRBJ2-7,CASSWTSGETYEQYF,TGTGCCAGCAGTTGGACTAGCGGGGAAACCTACGAGCAGTACTTC
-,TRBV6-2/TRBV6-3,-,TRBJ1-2,CASSYGQPTGYTF,TGTGCCAGCAGTTACGGACAGCCGACTGGCTACACCTTC
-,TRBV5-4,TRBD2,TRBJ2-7,CASSLEGLAGVEQYF,TGTGCCAGCAGCTTGGAAGGACTAGCGGGAGTCGAGCAGTACTTC
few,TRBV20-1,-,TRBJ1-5,CSATQIERAGQPQHF,TGCAGTGCTACCCAGATCGAGAGGGCCGGTCAGCCCCAGCATTTT
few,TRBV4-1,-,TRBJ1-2,CASSQEGQGYGYTF,TGCGCCAGCAGCCAAGAGGGCCAGGGCTACGGCTACACCTTC
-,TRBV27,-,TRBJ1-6,CASSFRVSPMGNSPLHF,TGTGCCAGCAGTTTCAGGGTCTCTCCGATGGGAAATTCACCCCTCCACTTT
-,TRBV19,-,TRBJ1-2,CASSIGLNGYTF,TGTGCCAGTAGCATTGGGTTGAATGGCTACACCTTC
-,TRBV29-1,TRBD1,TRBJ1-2,CSAGTGGYTF,TGCAGCGCCGGGACAGGGGGCTACACCTTC
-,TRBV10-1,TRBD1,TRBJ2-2,CASSRDSTGELFF,TGCGCCAGCAGCCGGGACAGCACCGGGGAGCTGTTTTTT
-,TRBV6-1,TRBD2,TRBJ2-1,CASSRTSHEQFF,TGTGCCAGCAGCCGGACTAGCCATGAGCAGTTCTTC
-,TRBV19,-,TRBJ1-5,CASSIDLIGKNQPQHF,TGTGCCAGTAGTATAGATCTCATTGGGAAAAATCAGCCCCAGCATTTT
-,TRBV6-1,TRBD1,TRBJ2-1,CASRRQGEVRDEQFF,TGTGCCAGCAGGAGACAGGGAGAGGTTCGGGATGAGCAGTTCTTC
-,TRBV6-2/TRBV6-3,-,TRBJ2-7,CASRPRTDRLGNEQYF,TGTGCCAGCAGGCCAAGGACAGATCGACTGGGGAACGAGCAGTACTTC
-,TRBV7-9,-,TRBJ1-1,CASTSEPGALNTEAFF,TGTGCCAGCACCTCCGAACCGGGGGCCTTGAACACTGAAGCTTTCTTT
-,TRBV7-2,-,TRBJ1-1,CASSSRTDLNTEAFF,TGTGCCAGCAGCTCCAGGACCGACCTTAACACTGAAGCTTTCTTT